This TCR beta chain was profiled in a study of cytomegalovirus exposure and HLA in healthy donors. Study context: Of several hundred genotyped donors, roughly 81% clustered with self-reported Caucasian donors. General study points: Rare sequences made up most TCRs, while some public TCRs were found in many donors. As immune exposure information, only CMV serostatus was available.

Trimming stripped 4 bases from V and 0 bases from J, with 25 bases between. The CDR3 sequence is 19 residues long. The germline CDR1 and CDR2 sequences are SGHDT and YYEEEE. The PCR had 60 Vbeta and 13 Jbeta primers. The data were produced by immunoSEQ multiplex PCR, yet TCRdb's version contains in-frame clones alone and is incomplete. The sample yields 100,000 to 150,000 clones, around 78% seen once. Comment on this clone: The antigen is not known.

The receptor was derived from a man aged 35 to 55 in good health and CMV-seronegative. The sample taken for sequencing was PBMCs. The chain is built from TRBV5-6 and TRBJ2-5; D is possibly TRBD2 (5 bases). As DNA, the CDR3 is TGTGCCAGCAGCGGAGGATTAGGTGTCGCACTACAGTACCAAGAGACCCAGTACTTC. It specifies CASSGGLGVALQYQETQYF.